A single sample gave rise to the 20 T cell receptor beta chains below, sequenced in a study of cytomegalovirus exposure and HLA in healthy donors. In the PCR, 60 Vbeta and 13 Jbeta primers were used. The repertoire was sequenced with immunoSEQ multiplex PCR; TCRdb's copy has only in-frame clones and lacks some. The profile covers tens of thousands of clones, with about 71% appearing a single time and about 8.9% taken by the ten largest. The material sequenced was PBMCs. These receptors originate from a woman between 50 and 59 years old in good health and CMV-seropositive.

The chain carries TRBV4-1 and TRBJ2-6; D is ambiguous. Germline CDR1 MGHRA, CDR2 YSYEKL. Trimming left V 1 base short and J 4 bases short, with 8 bases between. The length of the CDR3 is 15 residues. Here the CDR3 DNA reads TGCGCCAGCAGCCAAGTCGGAGACGGGGCCAACGTCCTGACTTTC. Amino acid sequence: CASSQVGDGANVLTF.

The chain's CDR3 is CASSPSSYGSTGELFF. The CDR3, as DNA: TGTGCCAGCAGCCCATCTAGTTACGGGAGCACCGGGGAGCTGTTTTTT. This chain joins TRBV7-3 and TRBJ2-2, with TRBD2 as a possible D gene (6 bases). CDR3 length: 16 residues. Trimming shortened V by 5 bases and J by 4 bases, and 17 bases separated the two germline ends. The V gene's germline CDR1 is SGHTA and CDR2 FQGTGA.

V usage is TRBV15 and J usage is TRBJ2-3; the D gene is possibly TRBD1 (6 bases). This CDR3 has 15 residues. Germline loops: CDR1 LNHNV, CDR2 YYDKDF (reference sequence). Trimming took off 4 bases at V and 3 bases at J, with 14 bases between the two ends. CDR3 coding DNA: TGTGCCACCAGCACAGACGGGACAAAGACAGATACGCAGTATTTT. This codes for CATSTDGTKTDTQYF.

This chain joins TRBV10-1 and TRBJ1-1, with D possibly TRBD1 on 6 matching bases. This CDR3 region has 14 residues. Germline assignment: CDR1 WNHNN and CDR2 SYGVQD (reference sequence). V shed 0 bases and J shed 5 bases, with 10 bases lying between them. The CDR3 DNA reads as TGCGCCAGCAGTGAGTCGACAGGCTTTACTGAAGCTTTCTTT. Amino acid sequence: CASSESTGFTEAFF.

The chain carries TRBV11-2 and TRBJ2-3, with 9 bases that match TRBD2. Trimming at V came to 4 bases and at J to 5 bases, leaving 7 bases not matched to a gene. CDR3 length: 15 amino acids. Per the germline V gene, CDR1 is SGHAT and CDR2 is FQNNGV. Here the CDR3 DNA reads TGTGCCAGCAGCTCGTATAGCGGGAGCGGAGATACGCAGTATTTT. It encodes CASSSYSGSGDTQYF.

The rearrangement links TRBV6-6 to TRBJ2-3; D is perhaps TRBD2 (5 bases). The CDR3 loop spans 12 amino acids. CDR1 is MNHNY and CDR2 is SVGAGI in the germline V gene (reference sequence). Trimming took off 3 bases at V and 8 bases at J, with 9 bases between the two ends. The CDR3 sequence is CASSYDEGTQYF. As DNA, the CDR3 is TGTGCCAGCAGTTATGATGAGGGTACGCAGTATTTT.

Regarding this clone: The same CDR3 can be traced to other DNA sequences in this sample. This rearrangement joins TRBV11-2 to TRBJ2-7; a weak D match, TRBD2 (5 bases). This CDR3 comprises 11 residues. V was cut by 5 bases and J by 6 bases, with 8 bases left in between. From germline, CDR1 is SGHAT and CDR2 FQNNGV. This CDR3 reads CASSRGGEQYF. The CDR3 nucleotides are TGTGCCAGCAGCCGTGGAGGCGAGCAGTACTTC.

This rearrangement joins TRBV7-8 to TRBJ1-5; the match to TRBD1 covers 9 bases. The length of the CDR3 is 16 residues. Germline lookup yields CDR1 SGHVS and CDR2 FQNEAQ. The trim removed 5 bases at V and 2 bases at J, leaving 7 bases unmatched. This CDR3 reads CASSQEQGAGNQPQHF. As DNA, the CDR3 is TGTGCCAGCAGCCAAGAACAGGGGGCTGGCAATCAGCCCCAGCATTTT.

V is TRBV6-5 and J is TRBJ1-6; D not certain. The CDR3 spans 14 residues. Trimming removed 6 bases at V and 5 bases at J, with 11 bases between. Germline CDR1 and CDR2: MNHEY and SVGAGI. CDR3 sequence: CASREGGNNSPLHF. CDR3 nucleotide sequence: TGTGCCAGCAGGGAAGGAGGAAATAATTCACCCCTCCACTTT.

This clone appeared a few times. The genes are TRBV18 and TRBJ2-3; 8 bases fit TRBD1. Trimming removed 3 bases from V and 0 bases from J; junction bases left unmatched: 2. Germline assignment: CDR1 KGHSH and CDR2 LQKENI. This CDR3 is built from 15 residues. The CDR3 here is CASSPRTGSTDTQYF. CDR3 DNA sequence: TGTGCCAGCTCACCTAGGACAGGGAGCACAGATACGCAGTATTTT. Complete variable domain (other parts from reference TRBV18 and TRBJ2-3): NAGVMQNPRHLVRRRGQEARLRCSPMKGHSHVYWYRQLPEEGLKFMVYLQKENIIDESGMPKERFSAEFPKEGPSILRIQQVVRGDSAAYFCASSPRTGSTDTQYFGPGTRLTVL.

The chain couples TRBV9 to TRBJ1-2; the match to TRBD1 covers 7 bases. Germline CDR1 SGDLS, CDR2 YYNGEE. V gave up 4 bases and J gave up 11 bases; unmatched junction bases: 8. CDR3 size: 12 residues. This CDR3 reads CASSSWTGVYTF. CDR3 DNA: TGTGCCAGCAGCTCCTGGACAGGAGTATACACCTTC.

This clone was found once. The chain recombines TRBV18 with TRBJ2-1, with D perhaps TRBD2 (6 bases). Looked up from germline, CDR1 is KGHSH and CDR2 is LQKENI. V shed 1 base and J shed 6 bases, with 10 bases lying between them. The CDR3 contains 14 residues. The chain's CDR3 is CASSPQDYVNEQFF. For the CDR3, the DNA is TGTGCCAGCTCACCACAGGACTACGTCAATGAGCAGTTCTTC.

The J gene is TRBJ2-7, the V gene TRBV5-5; 9 bases fit TRBD2. Losses at the gene ends were 4 bases for V and 3 bases for J; bases not matched to a gene: 11. CDR3 length: 16 amino acids. From germline, CDR1 is SGHKS and CDR2 YYEKEE (reference sequence). The CDR3 nucleotides read TGTGCCAGCAGCCCCCCCCGTAGCGGGGGCGGCTACGAGCAGTACTTC. As protein: CASSPPRSGGGYEQYF. Drawing the rest from reference TRBV5-5 and TRBJ2-7, the complete variable domain is DAGVTQSPTHLIKTRGQQVTLRCSPISGHKSVSWYQQVLGQGPQFIFQYYEKEERGRGNFPDRFSARQFPNYSSELNVNALLLGDSALYLCASSPPRSGGGYEQYFGPGTRLTVT.

This clone was counted only a few times. The chain joins TRBV4-3 to TRBJ2-3, with D possibly matching TRBD2 (6 bases). The CDR3 has 17 residues. The V end was cut by 3 bases, the J end by 4 bases, with 20 bases between. CDR1 and CDR2 from the germline V gene are LGHNA and YSLEER. This CDR3 reads CASSQERSGGTADTQYF. In nucleotides, the CDR3 is TGCGCCAGCAGCCAGGAAAGATCTGGGGGGACTGCAGATACGCAGTATTTT.

This clone came up a few times. The V call is TRBV10-3, the J call TRBJ1-1; D remains unclear. V lost 3 bases and J lost 0, with 11 bases in between. The CDR3 extends over 15 amino acids. Germline V gene sequence: CDR1 ENHRY, CDR2 SYGVKD. The CDR3 spells CAISDPGLVNTEAFF. The CDR3 DNA reads as TGTGCCATCAGTGATCCAGGTTTAGTGAACACTGAAGCTTTCTTT.

In this sample, this clone turned up once. The CDR3 DNA reads as TGTGCCAGCAGCCCCCTGTCTGGGCAGTTTAGAAACACTGAAGCTTTCTTT. It codes for CASSPLSGQFRNTEAFF. The V call is TRBV9, the J call TRBJ1-1; D is uncertain. Between the trimmed V and J ends, which lost 4 bases and 2 bases, there was a span of 21 bases. CDR1 is SGDLS, CDR2 YYNGEE, per germline. The CDR3 is made up of 17 amino acids.

The gene calls are TRBV2 and TRBJ2-4; 10 positions agree with TRBD1. The CDR3 loop spans 15 amino acids. V lost 6 bases, J lost 5 bases, and 7 bases stayed unmatched. CDR1 is SNHLY, CDR2 FYNNEI, per germline. The CDR3 sequence is CASSPDRGGQNIQYF. The CDR3 nucleotides read TGTGCCAGCAGCCCGGACAGGGGGGGACAAAACATTCAGTACTTC. The entire variable domain, with the rest obtained from reference TRBV2 and TRBJ2-4, is as follows: EPEVTQTPSHQVTQMGQEVILRCVPISNHLYFYWYRQILGQKVEFLVSFYNNEISEKSEIFDDQFSVERPDGSNFTLKIRSTKLEDSAMYFCASSPDRGGQNIQYFGAGTRLSVL.

The chain uses TRBV5-1 and TRBJ2-2, with D perhaps TRBD1 (5 bases). CDR1 is SGHRS and CDR2 is YFSETQ in the germline V gene. Trimming shortened V by 4 bases and J by 0 bases, and 10 bases separated the two germline ends. The length of the CDR3 is 15 residues. The CDR3 coding sequence is TGCGCCAGCAGCACCGCAGGGACGAACACCGGGGAGCTGTTTTTT. This encodes CASSTAGTNTGELFF.

The sample holds one count of this clone. Written as DNA, the CDR3 is TGTGCCAGTTCCGGGACAGGGGTCGACGAGCAGTACTTC. Translation gives CASSGTGVDEQYF. The chain is built from TRBV18 and TRBJ2-7; 10 bases align to TRBD1. The CDR3 covers 13 residues. The germline CDR1 and CDR2 sequences are KGHSH and LQKENI. J was trimmed by 5 bases and V by 9 bases; bases with no gene match: 7.

The chain joins TRBV10-1 to TRBJ2-1; 12 nucleotides line up with TRBD2. Losses at the gene ends were 4 bases for V and 9 bases for J; bases not matched to a gene: 10. This CDR3 is 16 amino acids long. CDR1 WNHNN and CDR2 SYGVQD come from the germline V gene (reference sequence). CDR3 region: CASSALSSGGAGEQFF. The CDR3 nucleotides read TGCGCCAGCAGTGCCCTCTCTAGCGGGGGGGCCGGTGAGCAGTTCTTC.